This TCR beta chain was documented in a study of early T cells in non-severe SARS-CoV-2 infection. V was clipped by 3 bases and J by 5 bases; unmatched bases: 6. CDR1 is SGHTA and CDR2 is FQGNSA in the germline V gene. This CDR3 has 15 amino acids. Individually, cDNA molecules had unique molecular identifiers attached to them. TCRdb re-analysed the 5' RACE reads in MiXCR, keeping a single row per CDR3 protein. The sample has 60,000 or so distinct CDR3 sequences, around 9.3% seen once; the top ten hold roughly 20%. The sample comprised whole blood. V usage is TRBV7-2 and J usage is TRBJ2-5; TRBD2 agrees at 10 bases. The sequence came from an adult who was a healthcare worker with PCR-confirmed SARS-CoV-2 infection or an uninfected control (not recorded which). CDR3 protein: CASSFQRGGPETQYF. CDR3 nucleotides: TGTGCCAGCAGCTTCCAGCGGGGGGGCCCTGAGACCCAGTACTTC.